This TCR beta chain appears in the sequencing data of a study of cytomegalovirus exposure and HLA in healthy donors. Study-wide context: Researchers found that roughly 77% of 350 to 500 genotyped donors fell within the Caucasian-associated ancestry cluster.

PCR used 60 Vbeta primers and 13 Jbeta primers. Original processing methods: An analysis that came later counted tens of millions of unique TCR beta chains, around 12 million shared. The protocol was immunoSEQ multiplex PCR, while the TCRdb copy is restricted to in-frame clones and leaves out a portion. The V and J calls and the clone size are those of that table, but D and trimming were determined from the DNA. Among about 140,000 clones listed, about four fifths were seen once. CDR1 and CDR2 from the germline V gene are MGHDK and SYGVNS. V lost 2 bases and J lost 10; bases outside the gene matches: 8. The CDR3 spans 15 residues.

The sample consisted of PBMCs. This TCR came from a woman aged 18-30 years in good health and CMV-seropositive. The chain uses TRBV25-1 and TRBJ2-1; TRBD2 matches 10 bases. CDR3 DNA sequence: TGTGCCAGCAGTGAACTAGCGGGGGCGCTTCAGGAGCAGTTCTTC. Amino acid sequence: CASSELAGALQEQFF.